The 23 T cell receptor beta chains reported below all come from one sample, sequenced in a study of technical replicates of blood from a few donors. Profiling relied on immunoSEQ multiplex PCR, and the TCRdb table lists in-frame clones only, not all of them. This table has about 59,000 clones, approximately 92% appearing once. Source material: PBMCs. The source is a human donor in good health. Some clones in this sample may be carry-over from other donors' samples.

The genes are TRBV6-1 and TRBJ2-1, with TRBD1 matching 7 bases. Germline V gene sequence: CDR1 MNHNS, CDR2 SASEGT. With V trimmed by 3 bases and J by 5 bases, 4 bases remained unmatched. The CDR3 extends over 14 amino acids. The CDR3 spells CASSDRTGNNEQFF. The CDR3 DNA reads TGTGCCAGCAGTGACCGGACAGGAAACAATGAGCAGTTCTTC.

V is TRBV9 and J is TRBJ2-7; TRBD2 is a possible D gene (5 bases). V gave up 0 bases and J gave up 4 bases, with 17 bases separating them. CDR1 is SGDLS, CDR2 YYNGEE, per germline. The CDR3 runs 16 residues. The DNA of the CDR3 is TGTGCCAGCAGCGTAGGTTCCCACCGGAGGATTTACGAGCAGTACTTC. Translated, it gives CASSVGSHRRIYEQYF.

The chain carries TRBV27 and TRBJ2-3, with D perhaps matching TRBD2 (5 bases). V lost 1 base, J lost 1 base, and 24 bases lay in between. The CDR3 is made up of 20 amino acids. Per the germline V gene, CDR1 is MNHEY and CDR2 is SMNVEV (reference sequence). CDR3 amino acids: CASSLWVAGQNSWGTDTQYF. CDR3 nucleotides: TGTGCCAGCAGTTTATGGGTGGCGGGTCAGAATAGCTGGGGCACAGATACGCAGTATTTT.

J is TRBJ1-5 and V is TRBV7-9; 7 nucleotides match TRBD1. V gave up 5 bases and J gave up 7 bases; unmatched junction bases: 8. The CDR3 is 14 amino acids. Per germline, CDR1 SEHNR and CDR2 FQNEAQ (reference sequence). The CDR3 coding sequence is TGTGCCAGCAGCCCGGGACAGTCAGGCCAGCCCCAGCATTTT. Translated, it gives CASSPGQSGQPQHF.

This clone was picked up a small number of times. The chain joins TRBV7-2 to TRBJ2-5; 14 bases are shared with TRBD2. Per the germline V gene, CDR1 is SGHTA and CDR2 is FQGNSA. J lost 3 bases, V lost 5 bases, and 8 bases had no gene match. CDR3 length: 17 residues. CDR3 sequence: CASSIGTSGGGKETQYF. Here the CDR3 DNA reads TGTGCCAGCAGCATCGGGACTAGCGGGGGAGGAAAAGAGACCCAGTACTTC.

The chain has TRBV4-1 and TRBJ1-1; D perhaps matches TRBD1 (5 bases). V was shortened by 0 bases and J by 7 bases, with 15 bases between the two germline ends. CDR1 MGHRA and CDR2 YSYEKL come from the germline V gene. The length of the CDR3 is 15 residues. The CDR3 region has the DNA TGCGCCAGCAGCCAAGAACAGGTCTGGCGAAATGAAGCTTTCTTT. This translates into CASSQEQVWRNEAFF.

The chain is built from TRBV27 and TRBJ2-5, with D possibly matching TRBD1 (6 bases). The V gene lost 2 bases and the J gene lost 9 bases, with 19 bases spanning the gap. The germline CDR1 and CDR2 sequences are MNHEY and SMNVEV (reference sequence). This CDR3 is 15 amino acids long. CDR3 region: CASSLPGTKLQAQYF. For the CDR3, the DNA is TGTGCCAGCAGTTTACCGGGGACAAAGTTGCAGGCCCAGTACTTC.

This clone came up once. The junction departs from the called germline gene at one end, perhaps through a read error. V usage is TRBV7-8 and J usage is TRBJ1-1, with TRBD1 matching over 7 bases. Germline CDR1 is SGHVS and CDR2 is FQNEAQ. The CDR3 length is 14 residues. The CDR3 here is CASSLGGLNTEAFF. DNA for the CDR3: TGTGCCAGCAGTTTAGGGGGCTTGAACACTGAAGCTTTCTTT.

The V and J genes are TRBV7-2 and TRBJ2-3; 7 bases match TRBD2. The V gene end was trimmed by 6 bases and the J gene end by 6 bases; junction bases not matched to a gene: 3. The germline gives CDR1 SGHTA, CDR2 FQGNSA. This CDR3 spans 12 amino acids. The CDR3 DNA follows: TGTGCCAGCAGGGAAGCGGGGGATACGCAGTATTTT. It encodes CASREAGDTQYF.

V and J are TRBV5-8 and TRBJ1-2; 9 bases are shared with TRBD1. In germline, CDR1 is SGHTS, CDR2 YDEGEE. The CDR3 sequence is 15 residues long. J gave up 2 bases and V 8 bases, and 10 bases lay outside the gene matches. The CDR3 is CASKETGTGNYGYTF. CDR3 bases: TGTGCCAGTAAAGAGACCGGGACAGGGAACTATGGCTACACCTTC.

In DNA, the CDR3 is TGTGCCAGCAGTTACTCGAGGAACAGGGGCTACGAGCAGTACTTC. It translates to CASSYSRNRGYEQYF. The chain uses TRBV6-5 and TRBJ2-7, with 7 positions matching TRBD1. Germline assignment: CDR1 MNHEY and CDR2 SVGAGI. The CDR3 is 15 residues long. The V and J ends lost 0 bases and 3 bases, in that order; junction bases with no gene match: 5.

J is TRBJ2-7 and V is TRBV11-3; 9 nucleotides agree with TRBD2. The CDR3 has 13 residues. Germline CDR1 and CDR2: SGHNT and YENEEA. After removal of 5 bases from V and 4 bases from J, the junction contained 3 bases not matched to a gene. In DNA form, the CDR3 reads TGTGCCAGCAGCATTACTAGCGGGTACGAGCAGTACTTC. Its protein product is CASSITSGYEQYF.

The CDR3 protein is CASSPSETSGAVTQYF. The CDR3 nucleotides are TGTGCCAGCTCACCAAGCGAGACTAGCGGGGCTGTGACCCAGTACTTC. This chain uses TRBV18 with TRBJ2-5, with 11 positions matching TRBD2. This CDR3 is 16 amino acids long. V was clipped by 2 bases and J by 7 bases; unmatched bases: 9. Germline CDR1 reads KGHSH; CDR2 reads LQKENI.

The rearrangement links TRBV30 to TRBJ1-2; no definite D call. Germline V lookup: CDR1 GTSNPN, CDR2 SVGIG (reference sequence). The CDR3 extends over 14 amino acids. The V and J ends lost 7 bases and 4 bases respectively, with 19 bases between them. CDR3 sequence reads: CASNTPRIGYGYTF. The CDR3 coding sequence is TGTGCCTCTAATACCCCTCGCATCGGCTATGGCTACACCTTC.

The gene calls are TRBV7-9 and TRBJ2-3; 13 positions agree with TRBD2. There are 18 residues in the CDR3. CDR1 SEHNR and CDR2 FQNEAQ come from the germline V gene (reference sequence). V shed 2 bases and J 6 bases; nucleotides not matched to a gene: 11. CDR3 DNA sequence: TGTGCCAGCAGCTTACAAGGGGGGACTAGCGGGATTGGGGATACGCAGTATTTT. This codes for CASSLQGGTSGIGDTQYF.

V usage is TRBV7-2 and J usage is TRBJ2-5; 8 nucleotides align to TRBD2. Germline V gene data show CDR1 as SGHTA and CDR2 as FQGNSA. The CDR3 has 13 residues. The V and J ends lost 6 bases and 4 bases, in that order; junction bases with no gene match: 4. CDR3: CASRRSGGETQYF. Written as DNA, the CDR3 is TGTGCCAGCAGACGGAGCGGGGGAGAGACCCAGTACTTC.

The chain employs TRBV7-9 and TRBJ1-2; D perhaps matches TRBD1 (5 bases). The CDR3 totals 15 residues. CDR1 is SEHNR, CDR2 FQNEAQ, per germline (reference sequence). Trimming left V 1 base short and J 8 bases short, with 17 bases between. The CDR3 reads CASSLGVGAVQGYTF. CDR3 nucleotides: TGTGCCAGCAGCTTAGGGGTAGGGGCGGTACAAGGCTACACCTTC.

The V gene is TRBV7-9, the J gene TRBJ1-2; 11 bases map to TRBD1. CDR3 length equals 14 residues. V was clipped by 2 bases and J by 7 bases; unmatched bases: 3. CDR1 is SEHNR and CDR2 is FQNEAQ in the germline V gene (reference sequence). The CDR3 nucleotides are TGTGCCAGCAGCTTAACCGGGACAGGGGGTGGCTACACCTTC. Amino acids: CASSLTGTGGGYTF.

The rearrangement joins TRBV5-1 to TRBJ2-7; 8 bases map to TRBD2. The CDR3 totals 14 residues. Germline V gene sequence: CDR1 SGHRS, CDR2 YFSETQ. Losses at the gene ends were 4 bases for V and 4 bases for J; bases not matched to a gene: 7. The CDR3: CASSAAGGRYEQYF. The CDR3 DNA sequence: TGCGCCAGCAGCGCGGCGGGGGGCAGATACGAGCAGTACTTC.

This clone has a handful of counts. V is TRBV5-1 and J is TRBJ2-7; 7 positions agree with TRBD1. This CDR3 has 16 residues. Per germline, CDR1 SGHRS and CDR2 YFSETQ. With V trimmed by 4 bases and J by 2 bases, 12 bases remained unmatched. This CDR3 is CASSPLGQWPAYEQYF. The CDR3 DNA sequence: TGCGCCAGCAGCCCCCTGGGACAGTGGCCCGCCTACGAGCAGTACTTC.

V is TRBV7-9 and J is TRBJ2-2, with D maybe TRBD2 (5 bases). This CDR3 is built from 16 residues. Germline loops: CDR1 SEHNR, CDR2 FQNEAQ (reference sequence). Trimming pared 3 bases from V and 5 bases from J, leaving 16 bases between. The CDR3 nucleotides are TGTGCCAGCAGCTTTGGCCCTAGCAGCACTACCGGGGAGCTGTTTTTT. As protein: CASSFGPSSTTGELFF.

The chain couples TRBV18 to TRBJ1-3; 7 nucleotides align to TRBD1. With V trimmed by 2 bases and J by 7 bases, 8 bases remained unmatched. This CDR3 is 15 amino acids long. The V gene's germline CDR1 is KGHSH and CDR2 LQKENI. The chain's CDR3 is CASSPVETGSNTIYF. DNA for the CDR3: TGTGCCAGCTCACCAGTGGAGACAGGGTCCAACACCATATATTTT.

V gene TRBV9 combines with J gene TRBJ2-7, with a weak D call TRBD2 (6 bases). The CDR3 contains 14 residues. The V gene's germline CDR1 is SGDLS and CDR2 YYNGEE. V was pared by 3 bases and J by 0 bases, with 10 bases between. The chain's CDR3 is CASSADGSSYEQYF. CDR3 coding DNA: TGTGCCAGCAGCGCTGACGGGAGCTCCTACGAGCAGTACTTC.